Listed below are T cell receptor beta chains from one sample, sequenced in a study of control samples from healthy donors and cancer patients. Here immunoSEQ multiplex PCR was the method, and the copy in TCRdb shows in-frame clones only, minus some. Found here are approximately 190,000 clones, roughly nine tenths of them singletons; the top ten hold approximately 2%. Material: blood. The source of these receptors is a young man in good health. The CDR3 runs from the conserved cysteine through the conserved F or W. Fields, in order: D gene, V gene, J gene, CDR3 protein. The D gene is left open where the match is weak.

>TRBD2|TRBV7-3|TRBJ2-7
CASSFGGGGTYEQYF
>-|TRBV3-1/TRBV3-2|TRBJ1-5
CASSQGRGSNQPQHF
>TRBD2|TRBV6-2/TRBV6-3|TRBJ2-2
CASSYSGSGGAYTGELFF
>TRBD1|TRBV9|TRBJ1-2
CASSVATTGAYYGYTF
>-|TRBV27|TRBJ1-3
CASSPEGGTGNTIYF
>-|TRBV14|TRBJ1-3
CASWDSGNTIYF
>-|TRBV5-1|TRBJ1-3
CASKGSSGSGNTIYF
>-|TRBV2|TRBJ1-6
CASSEQGTYNSPLHF
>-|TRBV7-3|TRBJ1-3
CASSLNRPNRASGNTIYF
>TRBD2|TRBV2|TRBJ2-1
CASSEFGTRGNEQFF
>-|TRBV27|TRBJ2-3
CASSLLSIRGMADTQYF
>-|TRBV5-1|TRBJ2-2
CATRVVGRLNTGELFF
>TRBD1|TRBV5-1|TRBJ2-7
CASSERTGDEQYF
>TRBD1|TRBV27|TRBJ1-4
CASRTTTQGAHEKLFF
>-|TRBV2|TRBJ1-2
CASSRSGAYYYGYTF
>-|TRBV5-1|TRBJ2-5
CASSLASLEETQYF
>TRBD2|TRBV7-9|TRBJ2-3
CASSLLAGESSTDTQYF
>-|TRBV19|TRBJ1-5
CASSGVSGQPQHF
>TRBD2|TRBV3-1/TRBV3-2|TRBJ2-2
CASSQALAGSWTGELFF
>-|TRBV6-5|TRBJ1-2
CASSYTGSYGYTF
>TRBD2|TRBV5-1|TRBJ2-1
CASTPSGGNEQFF
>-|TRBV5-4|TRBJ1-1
CASGRGLNTEAFF
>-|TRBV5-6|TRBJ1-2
CASSFGTPGTYGYTF
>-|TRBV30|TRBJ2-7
CAWSQDSLPYEQYF
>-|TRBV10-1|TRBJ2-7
CASSDSVYEQYF
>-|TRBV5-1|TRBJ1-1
CASSLDGGPSFF
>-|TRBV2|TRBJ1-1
CASTLTATVNTEAFF
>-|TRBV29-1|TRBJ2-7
CSVEKTAGYEQYF
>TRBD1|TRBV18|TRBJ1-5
CASSATGVSNQPQHF
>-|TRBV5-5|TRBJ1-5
CASSLAGSSYSNQPQHF
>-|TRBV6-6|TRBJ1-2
CASSRDNRGDYGYTF
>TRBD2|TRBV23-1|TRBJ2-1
CASSLTSGGPSSYNEQFF
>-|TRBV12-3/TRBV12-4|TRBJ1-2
CASRTTGTAGYTF
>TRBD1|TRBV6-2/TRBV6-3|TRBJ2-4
CASSPAGQGAKNIQYF
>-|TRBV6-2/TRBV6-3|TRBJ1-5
CASSLNSNQPQHF
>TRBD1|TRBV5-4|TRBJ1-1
CASSSPGTEGGEAFF
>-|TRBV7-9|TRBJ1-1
CASSLDTGRIAEAFF
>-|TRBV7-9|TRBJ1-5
CASSSQTGRQPQHF
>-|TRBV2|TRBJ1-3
CASSDPLIGAGGNTIYF
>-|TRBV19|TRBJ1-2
CASSVLSVGRGNGYTF
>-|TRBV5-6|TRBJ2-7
CASSLMGVHEQYF
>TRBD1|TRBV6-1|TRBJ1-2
CASSDRTGGKYGYTF
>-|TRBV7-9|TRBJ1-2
CASSSQTGGKTGYTF